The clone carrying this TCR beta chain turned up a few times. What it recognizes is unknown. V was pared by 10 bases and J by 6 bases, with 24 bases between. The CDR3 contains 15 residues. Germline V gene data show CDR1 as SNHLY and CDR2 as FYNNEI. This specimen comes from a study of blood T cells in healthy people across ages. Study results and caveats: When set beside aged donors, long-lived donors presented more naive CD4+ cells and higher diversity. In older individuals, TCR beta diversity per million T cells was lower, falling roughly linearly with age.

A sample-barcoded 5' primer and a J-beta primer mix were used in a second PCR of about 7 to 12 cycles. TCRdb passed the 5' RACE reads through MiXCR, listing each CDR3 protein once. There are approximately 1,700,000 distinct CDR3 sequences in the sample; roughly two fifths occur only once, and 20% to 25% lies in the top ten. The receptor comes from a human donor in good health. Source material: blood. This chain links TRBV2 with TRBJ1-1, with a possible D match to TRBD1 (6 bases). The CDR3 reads CATSNEGGSGAEAFF. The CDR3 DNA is TGTGCCACCTCGAATGAAGGGGGTTCCGGGGCTGAAGCTTTCTTT.